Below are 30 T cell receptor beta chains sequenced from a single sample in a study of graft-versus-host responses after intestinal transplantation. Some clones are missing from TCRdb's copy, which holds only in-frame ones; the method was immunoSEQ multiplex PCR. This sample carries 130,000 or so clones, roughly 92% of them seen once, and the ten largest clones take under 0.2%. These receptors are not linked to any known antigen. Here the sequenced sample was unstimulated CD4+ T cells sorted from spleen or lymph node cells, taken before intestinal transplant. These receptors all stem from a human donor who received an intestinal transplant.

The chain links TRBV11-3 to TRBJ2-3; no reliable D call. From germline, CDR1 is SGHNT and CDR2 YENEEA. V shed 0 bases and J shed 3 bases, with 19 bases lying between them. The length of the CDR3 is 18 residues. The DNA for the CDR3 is TGTGCCAGCAGCTTAGATGGGATGGTCCGAATGGGGACAGATACGCAGTATTTT. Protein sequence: CASSLDGMVRMGTDTQYF.

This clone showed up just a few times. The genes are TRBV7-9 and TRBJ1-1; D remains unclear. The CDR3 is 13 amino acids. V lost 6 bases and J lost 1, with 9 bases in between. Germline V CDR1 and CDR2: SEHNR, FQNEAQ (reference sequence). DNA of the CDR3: TGTGCCAGCAGTCTTACCTCGAACACTGAAGCTTTCTTT. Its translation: CASSLTSNTEAFF.

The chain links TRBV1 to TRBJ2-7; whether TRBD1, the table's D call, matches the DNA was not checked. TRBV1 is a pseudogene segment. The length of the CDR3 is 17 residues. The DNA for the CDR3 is TGCACCAGCAGCCAACTCGCCGCAGACACGCACCACTACGAGCAGTACTTC. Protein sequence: CTSSQLAADTHHYEQYF.

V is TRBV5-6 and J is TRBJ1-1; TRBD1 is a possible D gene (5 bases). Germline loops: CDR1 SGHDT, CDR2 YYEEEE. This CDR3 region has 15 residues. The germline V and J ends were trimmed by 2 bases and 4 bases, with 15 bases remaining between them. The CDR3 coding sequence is TGTGCCAGCAGCTTACAGGCCGGGTGGGTCACTGAAGCTTTCTTT. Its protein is CASSLQAGWVTEAFF.

For the CDR3, the DNA is TGTGCCTGGAGTGTACGGAGAGGGGGTGAGCCCCAGCATTTT. Protein sequence: CAWSVRRGGEPQHF. The chain is built from TRBV30 and TRBJ1-5; a weak D match, TRBD1 (6 bases). The germline V and J ends were trimmed by 0 bases and 8 bases, with 14 bases remaining between them. This CDR3 comprises 14 residues. CDR1 is GTSNPN, CDR2 SVGIG, per germline (reference sequence).

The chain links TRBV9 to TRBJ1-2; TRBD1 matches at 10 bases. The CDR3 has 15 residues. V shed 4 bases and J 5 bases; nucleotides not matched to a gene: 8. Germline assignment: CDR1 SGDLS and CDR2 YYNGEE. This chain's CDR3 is CASSPRGDRGYGYTF. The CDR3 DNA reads TGTGCCAGCAGCCCGAGAGGGGACAGGGGTTATGGCTACACCTTC.

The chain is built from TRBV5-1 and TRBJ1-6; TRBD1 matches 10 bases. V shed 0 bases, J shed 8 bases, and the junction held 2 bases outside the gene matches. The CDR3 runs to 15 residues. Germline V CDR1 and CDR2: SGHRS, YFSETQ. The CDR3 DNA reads TGCGCCAGCAGCTTGGTCGGGACAGGGGATTCACCCCTCCACTTT. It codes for CASSLVGTGDSPLHF.

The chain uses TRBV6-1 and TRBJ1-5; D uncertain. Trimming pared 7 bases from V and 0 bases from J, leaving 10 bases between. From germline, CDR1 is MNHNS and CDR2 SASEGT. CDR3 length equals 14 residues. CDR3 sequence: CASIPGYSNQPQHF. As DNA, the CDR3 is TGTGCCAGCATCCCAGGTTATAGCAATCAGCCCCAGCATTTT.

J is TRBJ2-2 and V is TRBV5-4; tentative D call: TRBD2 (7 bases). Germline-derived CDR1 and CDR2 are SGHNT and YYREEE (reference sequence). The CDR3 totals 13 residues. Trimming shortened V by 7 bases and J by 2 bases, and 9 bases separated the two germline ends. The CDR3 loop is CASGGANTGELFF. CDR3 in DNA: TGTGCCAGCGGGGGGGCTAACACCGGGGAGCTGTTTTTT.

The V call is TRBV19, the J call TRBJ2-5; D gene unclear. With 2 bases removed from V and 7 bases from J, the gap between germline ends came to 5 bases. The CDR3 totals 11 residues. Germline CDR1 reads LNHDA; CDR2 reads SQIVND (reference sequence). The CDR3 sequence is CASSITGTQYF. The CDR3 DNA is TGTGCCAGTAGTATAACCGGGACCCAGTACTTC.

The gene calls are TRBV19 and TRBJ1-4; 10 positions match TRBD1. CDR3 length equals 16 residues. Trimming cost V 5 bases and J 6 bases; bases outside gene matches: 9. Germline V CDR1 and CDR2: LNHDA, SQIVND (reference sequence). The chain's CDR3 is CASSVYTGTGDEKLFF. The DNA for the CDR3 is TGTGCCAGTAGTGTTTACACCGGGACAGGGGATGAAAAACTGTTTTTT.

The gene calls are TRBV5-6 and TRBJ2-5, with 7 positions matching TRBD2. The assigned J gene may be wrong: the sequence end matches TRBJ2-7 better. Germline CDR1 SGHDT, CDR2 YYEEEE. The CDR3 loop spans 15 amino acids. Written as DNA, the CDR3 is TGTGCCAGCAGCTTGTTCGCGGGGGACGTCTACGAGCAGTACTTC. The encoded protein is CASSLFAGDVYEQYF.

DNA of the CDR3: TGTGCCAGCAGTGCTGTTTTGGGTATTAGTAATTCACCCCTCCACTTT. Amino acid sequence: CASSAVLGISNSPLHF. The chain joins TRBV2 to TRBJ1-6; D is undetermined. The ends were cut back, 4 bases at V and 6 bases at J, with 16 bases in the middle. Germline-derived CDR1 and CDR2 are SNHLY and FYNNEI. The CDR3 is made up of 16 amino acids.

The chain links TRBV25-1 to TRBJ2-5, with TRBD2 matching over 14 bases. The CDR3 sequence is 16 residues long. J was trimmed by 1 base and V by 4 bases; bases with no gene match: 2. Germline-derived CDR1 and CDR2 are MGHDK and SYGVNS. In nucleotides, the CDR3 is TGTGCCAGCAGTGCGGGACTAGCGGGGGTCCAAGAGACCCAGTACTTC. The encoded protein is CASSAGLAGVQETQYF.

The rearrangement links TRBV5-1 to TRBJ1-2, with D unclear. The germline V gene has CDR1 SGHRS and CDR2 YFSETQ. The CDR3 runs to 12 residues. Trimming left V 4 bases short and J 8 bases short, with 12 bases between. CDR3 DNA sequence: TGCGCCAGCAGCGAATCGATCGGGGGCTACACCTTC. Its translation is CASSESIGGYTF.

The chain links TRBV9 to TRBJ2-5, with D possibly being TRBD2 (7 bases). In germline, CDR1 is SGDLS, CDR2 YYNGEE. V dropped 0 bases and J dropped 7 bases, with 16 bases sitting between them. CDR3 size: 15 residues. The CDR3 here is CASSVVGGGVGTQYF. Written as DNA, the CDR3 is TGTGCCAGCAGCGTAGTAGGGGGGGGAGTTGGGACCCAGTACTTC.

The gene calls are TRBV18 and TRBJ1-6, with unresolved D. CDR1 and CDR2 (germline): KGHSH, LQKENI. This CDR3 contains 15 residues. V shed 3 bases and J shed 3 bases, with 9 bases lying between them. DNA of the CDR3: TGTGCCAGCTCACCTAACAGTGACTATAATTCACCCCTCCACTTT. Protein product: CASSPNSDYNSPLHF.

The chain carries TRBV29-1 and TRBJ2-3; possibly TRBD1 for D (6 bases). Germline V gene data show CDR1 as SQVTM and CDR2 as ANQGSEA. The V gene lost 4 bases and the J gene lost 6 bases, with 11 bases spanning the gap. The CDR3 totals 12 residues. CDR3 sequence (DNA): TGCAGCGTTGCCCACAGGGTTGATACGCAGTATTTT. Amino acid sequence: CSVAHRVDTQYF.

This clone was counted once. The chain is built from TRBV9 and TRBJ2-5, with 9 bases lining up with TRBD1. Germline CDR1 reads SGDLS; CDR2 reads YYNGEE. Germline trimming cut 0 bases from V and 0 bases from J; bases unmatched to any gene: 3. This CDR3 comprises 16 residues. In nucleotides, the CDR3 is TGTGCCAGCAGCGTAGGACAGGGGGGGTACCAAGAGACCCAGTACTTC. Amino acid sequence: CASSVGQGGYQETQYF.

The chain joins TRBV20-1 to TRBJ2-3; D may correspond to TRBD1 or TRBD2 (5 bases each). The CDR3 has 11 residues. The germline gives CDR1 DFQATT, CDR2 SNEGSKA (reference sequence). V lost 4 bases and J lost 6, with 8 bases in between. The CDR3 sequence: CSANWGDTQYF. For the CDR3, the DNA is TGCAGTGCTAACTGGGGGGATACGCAGTATTTT.

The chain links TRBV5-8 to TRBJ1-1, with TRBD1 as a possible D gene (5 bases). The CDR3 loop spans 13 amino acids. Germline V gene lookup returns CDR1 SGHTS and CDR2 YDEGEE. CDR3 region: CAPGQVGDTEAFF. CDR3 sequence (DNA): TGTGCACCCGGGCAGGTAGGGGACACTGAAGCTTTCTTT.

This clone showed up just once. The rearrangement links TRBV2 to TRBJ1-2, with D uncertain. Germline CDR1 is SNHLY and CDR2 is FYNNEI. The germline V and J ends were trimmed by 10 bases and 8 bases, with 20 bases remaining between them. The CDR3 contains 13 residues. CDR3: CATRTAGLGGYTF. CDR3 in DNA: TGTGCCACTCGCACCGCGGGGTTAGGGGGCTACACCTTC.

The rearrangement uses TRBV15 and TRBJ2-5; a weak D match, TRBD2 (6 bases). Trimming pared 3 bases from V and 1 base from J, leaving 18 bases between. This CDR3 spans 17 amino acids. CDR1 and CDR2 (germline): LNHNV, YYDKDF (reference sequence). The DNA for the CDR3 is TGTGCCACCAGCAGGGGGGGAGGAAGGAGATCCCAAGAGACCCAGTACTTC. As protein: CATSRGGGRRSQETQYF.

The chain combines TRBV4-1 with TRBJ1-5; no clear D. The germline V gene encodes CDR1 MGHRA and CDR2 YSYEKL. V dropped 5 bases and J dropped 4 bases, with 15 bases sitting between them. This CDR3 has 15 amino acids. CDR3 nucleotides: TGCGCCAGCAGCGTTCTCGGAGGTGGAAATCAGCCCCAGCATTTT. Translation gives CASSVLGGGNQPQHF.

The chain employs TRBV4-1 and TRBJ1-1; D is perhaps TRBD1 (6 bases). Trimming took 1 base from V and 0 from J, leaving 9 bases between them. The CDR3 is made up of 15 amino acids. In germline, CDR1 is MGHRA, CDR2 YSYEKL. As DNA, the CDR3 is TGCGCCAGCAGCCAAGTACAGGGAATGAACACTGAAGCTTTCTTT. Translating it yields CASSQVQGMNTEAFF.

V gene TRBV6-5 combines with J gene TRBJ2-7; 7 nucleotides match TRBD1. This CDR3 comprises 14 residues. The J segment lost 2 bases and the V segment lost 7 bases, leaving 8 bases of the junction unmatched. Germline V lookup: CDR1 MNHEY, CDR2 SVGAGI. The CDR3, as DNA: TGTGCCAGCAAGGGGCAGGGGGAAACCTACGAGCAGTACTTC. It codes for CASKGQGETYEQYF.

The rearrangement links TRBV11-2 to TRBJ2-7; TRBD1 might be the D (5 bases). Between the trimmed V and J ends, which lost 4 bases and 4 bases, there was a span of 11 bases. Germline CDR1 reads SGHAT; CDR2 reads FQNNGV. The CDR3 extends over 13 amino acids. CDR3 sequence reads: CASSSGFTYEQYF. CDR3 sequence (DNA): TGTGCCAGCAGCTCAGGGTTTACGTACGAGCAGTACTTC.

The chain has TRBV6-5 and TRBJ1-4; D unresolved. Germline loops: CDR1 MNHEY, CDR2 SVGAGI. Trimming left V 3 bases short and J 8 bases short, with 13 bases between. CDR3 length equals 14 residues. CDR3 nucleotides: TGTGCCAGCAGTTATTCCTCCCGACGGGAAAAACTGTTTTTT. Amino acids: CASSYSSRREKLFF.

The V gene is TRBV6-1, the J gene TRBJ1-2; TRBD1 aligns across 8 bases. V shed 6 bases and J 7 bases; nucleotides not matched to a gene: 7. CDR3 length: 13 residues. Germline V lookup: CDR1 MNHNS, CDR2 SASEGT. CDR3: CASRPQGGTGYTF. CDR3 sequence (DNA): TGTGCCAGCAGGCCACAGGGGGGAACTGGCTACACCTTC.

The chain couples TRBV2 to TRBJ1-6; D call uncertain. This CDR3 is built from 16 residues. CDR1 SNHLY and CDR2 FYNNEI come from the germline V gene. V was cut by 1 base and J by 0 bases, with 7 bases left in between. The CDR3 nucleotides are TGTGCCAGCAGTGAAGAGGAGAGCTCCTATAATTCACCCCTCCACTTT. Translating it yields CASSEEESSYNSPLHF.